The 10 T cell receptor beta chains below were found in one sample sequenced in a study of blood T cell repertoires in COVID-19. Profiling relied on immunoSEQ multiplex PCR, and the TCRdb table lists in-frame clones only, not all of them. The sample lists around 100,000 clones; 65% to 85% were seen once. The source material was peripheral blood. These receptors were obtained from a man aged 65 to 85 with active or convalescent COVID-19.

The gene calls are TRBV11-2 and TRBJ1-1; D is possibly TRBD1 (6 bases). There are 14 residues in the CDR3. Germline V CDR1 and CDR2: SGHAT, FQNNGV. The V and J ends lost 5 bases and 6 bases respectively, with 16 bases between them. The CDR3 DNA reads TGTGCCAGCAGCCCGTCTACAGGGACGGCTGAAGCTTTCTTT. This codes for CASSPSTGTAEAFF.

The V and J genes are TRBV25-1 and TRBJ1-5, with a possible D match to TRBD1 (6 bases). The CDR3 runs to 14 residues. V was clipped by 2 bases and J by 3 bases, with 8 bases between them. CDR1 MGHDK and CDR2 SYGVNS come from the germline V gene. CDR3 bases: TGTGCCAGCAGTGAAAGGGGGAACAATCAGCCCCAGCATTTT. It specifies CASSERGNNQPQHF. Full variable domain (outside the CDR3, taken from reference TRBV25-1 and TRBJ1-5): EADIYQTPRYLVIGTGKKITLECSQTMGHDKMYWYQQDPGMELHLIHYSYGVNSTEKGDLSSESTVSRIRTEHFPLTLESARPSHTSQYLCASSERGNNQPQHFGDGTRLSIL.

The table lists this clone with a few counts. The chain combines TRBV4-1 with TRBJ1-5; TRBD1 agrees at 7 bases. Germline V CDR1 and CDR2: MGHRA, YSYEKL. The V and J ends lost 3 bases and 7 bases, in that order; junction bases with no gene match: 3. The CDR3 has 13 residues. CDR3 amino acids: CASSQTGSQPQHF. In DNA form, the CDR3 reads TGCGCCAGCAGCCAGACAGGGAGCCAGCCCCAGCATTTT.

This clone has only a few counts. The genes are TRBV7-2 and TRBJ2-7, with D tentatively TRBD2 (7 bases). CDR3 length: 13 residues. The ends were cut back, 5 bases at V and 7 bases at J, with 15 bases in the middle. The V gene's germline CDR1 is SGHTA and CDR2 FQGNSA. CDR3 coding DNA: TGTGCCAGCAGCCGCGAGGGGGGAGGGGAGCAGTACTTC. Translating gives CASSREGGGEQYF.

The rearrangement uses TRBV12-3 or TRBV12-4 and TRBJ1-5, with a tentative D call TRBD1 (5 bases). Between the trimmed V and J ends, which lost 7 bases and 2 bases, there was a span of 9 bases. The CDR3 loop spans 13 amino acids. In DNA, the CDR3 is TGTGCCAGCACACAGGTTGGCAATCAGCCCCAGCATTTT. This codes for CASTQVGNQPQHF.

The chain is built from TRBV12-5 and TRBJ1-1; TRBD1 agrees at 9 bases. CDR3 length equals 16 residues. Germline V lookup: CDR1 LGHNT, CDR2 FRNRAP. With V trimmed by 0 bases and J by 7 bases, 9 bases remained unmatched. The CDR3 region is CASGLVSGQGFGEAFF. CDR3 in DNA: TGTGCTAGTGGTTTGGTATCGGGACAGGGATTCGGTGAAGCTTTCTTT.

CDR3 amino acids: CASSLRVGDRGSNEQFF. The DNA of the CDR3 is TGTGCCAGCAGCTTAAGGGTGGGGGACAGGGGGTCCAATGAGCAGTTCTTC. This chain connects TRBV7-3 to TRBJ2-1; 11 bases align to TRBD1. The junction had 8 bases not matched to a gene; V was cut back by 1 base and J by 6 bases. Germline V CDR1 and CDR2: SGHTA, FQGTGA. CDR3 length equals 17 residues. Using reference TRBV7-3 and TRBJ2-1 for the parts outside the CDR3, the full variable domain is GAGVSQTPSNKVTEKGKYVELRCDPISGHTALYWYRQSLGQGPEFLIYFQGTGAADDSGLPNDRFFAVRPEGSVSTLKIQRTERGDSAVYLCASSLRVGDRGSNEQFFGPGTRLTVL.

The chain recombines TRBV7-2 with TRBJ2-3, with a weak D call TRBD2 (7 bases). Trimming removed 0 bases at V and 6 bases at J, with 10 bases between. The germline V gene has CDR1 SGHTA and CDR2 FQGNSA. The CDR3 covers 14 residues. The CDR3 protein is CASSLAGGLDTQYF. The CDR3 nucleotides are TGTGCCAGCAGCTTAGCGGGGGGGCTGGATACGCAGTATTTT.

V usage is TRBV5-1 and J usage is TRBJ2-3; 12 nucleotides align to TRBD2. This CDR3 is 15 amino acids long. V was pared by 4 bases and J by 7 bases, with 7 bases of the junction left unmatched. The germline V gene has CDR1 SGHRS and CDR2 YFSETQ. CDR3 in amino acids: CASSPLAGGPNTQYF. In DNA, the CDR3 is TGCGCCAGCAGCCCCCTAGCGGGGGGGCCCAATACGCAGTATTTT.

This sequence joins TRBV7-2 and TRBJ2-3; 13 positions agree with TRBD2. The CDR3 sequence is 18 residues long. V shed 5 bases and J 2 bases; nucleotides not matched to a gene: 10. The germline V gene encodes CDR1 SGHTA and CDR2 FQGNSA. The chain's CDR3 is CASSLLSGLAGTTDTQYF. The CDR3 coding sequence is TGTGCCAGCAGCCTCCTTTCGGGACTAGCGGGGACCACAGATACGCAGTATTTT.